Shown below are 9 T cell receptor beta chains from a single sample sequenced in a study of cytomegalovirus exposure and HLA in healthy donors. TCRdb keeps only in-frame clones here, not all; method: immunoSEQ multiplex PCR. This sample has about 140,000 clones, with approximately 84% found just once. Specimen: PBMCs. The receptors come from a man aged 25 to 45 in good health and CMV-seropositive.

The CDR3 nucleotides are TGCGCCAGCAGCCAAGACAGGGATATGAATACGCAGTATTTT. This gives the protein CASSQDRDMNTQYF. This chain connects TRBV5-1 to TRBJ2-3; TRBD1 agrees at 7 bases. Per germline, CDR1 SGHRS and CDR2 YFSETQ. J was trimmed by 7 bases and V by 4 bases; bases with no gene match: 9. This CDR3 has 14 residues.

The rearrangement uses TRBV5-1 and TRBJ2-1, with D uncertain. In germline, CDR1 is SGHRS, CDR2 YFSETQ. The CDR3 consists of 16 residues. V lost 0 bases and J 0 bases, leaving 10 bases between the germline ends. This CDR3 reads CASSLVAERSYNEQFF. In nucleotides, the CDR3 is TGCGCCAGCAGCTTGGTGGCGGAGCGCTCCTACAATGAGCAGTTCTTC.

The chain employs TRBV5-1 and TRBJ1-1; D gene unclear. The V end lost 4 bases, the J end lost 0 bases, and 7 bases lay between the germline ends. The CDR3 length is 13 residues. CDR1 and CDR2 (germline): SGHRS, YFSETQ. The CDR3 DNA is TGCGCCAGCAGCACACGGGTGAACACTGAAGCTTTCTTT. Protein: CASSTRVNTEAFF. Looking up the rest from reference TRBV5-1 and TRBJ1-1 gives the full variable domain: KAGVTQTPRYLIKTRGQQVTLSCSPISGHRSVSWYQQTPGQGLQFLFEYFSETQRNKGNFPGRFSGRQFSNSRSEMNVSTLELGDSALYLCASSTRVNTEAFFGQGTRLTVV.

This clone has just one count. V usage is TRBV4-1 and J usage is TRBJ2-7; TRBD1 agrees at 7 bases. The germline gives CDR1 MGHRA, CDR2 YSYEKL. This CDR3 contains 15 residues. The V gene end was trimmed by 3 bases and the J gene end by 1 base; junction bases not matched to a gene: 6. In DNA, the CDR3 is TGCGCCAGCAGCCATCCGACAGGGAAATCCTACGAGCAGTACTTC. The encoded protein is CASSHPTGKSYEQYF.

This rearrangement joins TRBV6-1 to TRBJ2-7; D is ambiguous. Trimming shortened V by 5 bases and J by 3 bases, and 8 bases separated the two germline ends. The CDR3 spans 12 residues. Germline V CDR1 and CDR2: MNHNS, SASEGT. The chain's CDR3 is CASSPSRYEQYF. CDR3 nucleotide sequence: TGTGCCAGCAGTCCTTCTCGCTACGAGCAGTACTTC.

This clone was counted a single time. The rearrangement uses TRBV7-2 and TRBJ2-5; 7 nucleotides line up with TRBD1. The trim removed 5 bases at V and 4 bases at J, leaving 7 bases unmatched. Germline loops: CDR1 SGHTA, CDR2 FQGNSA. The CDR3 is made up of 14 amino acids. In DNA, the CDR3 is TGTGCCAGCAGCAAGGGACAGCGGAGAGAGACCCAGTACTTC. It is translated as CASSKGQRRETQYF.

The V and J genes are TRBV5-6 and TRBJ1-2; D uncertain. This CDR3 has 12 amino acids. Per the germline V gene, CDR1 is SGHDT and CDR2 is YYEEEE. Between the trimmed V and J ends, which lost 5 bases and 8 bases, there was a span of 13 bases. The CDR3 loop reads CASRWRVGGYTF. In nucleotides, the CDR3 is TGTGCCAGCAGATGGAGGGTTGGGGGCTACACCTTC.

The V gene is TRBV19, the J gene TRBJ1-2; 8 nucleotides agree with TRBD1. The germline CDR1 and CDR2 sequences are LNHDA and SQIVND (reference sequence). V was pared by 6 bases and J by 7 bases, with 7 bases of the junction left unmatched. The CDR3 loop spans 13 amino acids. CDR3 protein: CASRMGQVPGYTF. CDR3 nucleotides: TGTGCCAGTAGGATGGGACAGGTCCCTGGCTACACCTTC.

The rearrangement joins TRBV30 to TRBJ1-2, with D perhaps matching TRBD1 (5 bases). Germline CDR1 GTSNPN, CDR2 SVGIG (reference sequence). The CDR3 length is 12 residues. The V end lost 2 bases, the J end lost 4 bases, and 8 bases lay between the germline ends. This CDR3 is CAWSFDSYGYTF. CDR3 DNA sequence: TGTGCCTGGAGTTTCGACAGCTATGGCTACACCTTC.